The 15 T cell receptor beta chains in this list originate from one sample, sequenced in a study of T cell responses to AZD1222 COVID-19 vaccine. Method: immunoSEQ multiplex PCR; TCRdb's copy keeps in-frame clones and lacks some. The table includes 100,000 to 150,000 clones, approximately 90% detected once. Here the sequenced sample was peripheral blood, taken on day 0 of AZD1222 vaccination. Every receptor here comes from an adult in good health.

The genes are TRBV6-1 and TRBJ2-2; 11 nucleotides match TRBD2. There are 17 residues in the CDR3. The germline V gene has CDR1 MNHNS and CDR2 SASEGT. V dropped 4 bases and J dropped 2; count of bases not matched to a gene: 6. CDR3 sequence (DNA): TGTGCCAGCAGTGGCCTAGCGGGGGGTTATAACACCGGGGAGCTGTTTTTT. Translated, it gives CASSGLAGGYNTGELFF.

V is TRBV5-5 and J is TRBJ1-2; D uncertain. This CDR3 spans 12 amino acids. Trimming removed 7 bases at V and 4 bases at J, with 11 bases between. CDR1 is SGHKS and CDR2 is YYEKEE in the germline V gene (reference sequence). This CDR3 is CASRRPGYGYTF. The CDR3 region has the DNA TGTGCCAGCCGGCGTCCGGGCTATGGCTACACCTTC.

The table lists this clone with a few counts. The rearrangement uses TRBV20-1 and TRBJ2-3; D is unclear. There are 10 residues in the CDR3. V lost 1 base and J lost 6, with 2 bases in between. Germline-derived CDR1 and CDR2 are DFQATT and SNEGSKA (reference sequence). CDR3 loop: CSARVDTQYF. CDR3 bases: TGCAGTGCTAGAGTGGATACGCAGTATTTT.

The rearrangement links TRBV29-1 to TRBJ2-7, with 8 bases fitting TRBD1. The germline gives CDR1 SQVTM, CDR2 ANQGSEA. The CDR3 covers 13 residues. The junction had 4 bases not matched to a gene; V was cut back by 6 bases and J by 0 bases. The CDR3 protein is CSVRTGSSYEQYF. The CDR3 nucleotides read TGCAGCGTACGGACAGGGAGCTCCTACGAGCAGTACTTC.

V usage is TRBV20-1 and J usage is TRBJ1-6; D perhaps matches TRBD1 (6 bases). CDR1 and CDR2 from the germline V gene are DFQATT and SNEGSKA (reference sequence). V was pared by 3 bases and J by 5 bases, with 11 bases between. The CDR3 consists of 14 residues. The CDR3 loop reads CSASEGGHNSPLHF. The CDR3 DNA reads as TGCAGTGCTAGTGAAGGGGGACATAATTCACCCCTCCACTTT.

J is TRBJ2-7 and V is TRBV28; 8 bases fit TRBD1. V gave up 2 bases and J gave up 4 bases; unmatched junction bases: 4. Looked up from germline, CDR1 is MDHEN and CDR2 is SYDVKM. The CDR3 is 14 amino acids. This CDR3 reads CASSLPQGAYEQYF. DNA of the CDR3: TGTGCCAGCAGTTTACCTCAGGGGGCATACGAGCAGTACTTC.

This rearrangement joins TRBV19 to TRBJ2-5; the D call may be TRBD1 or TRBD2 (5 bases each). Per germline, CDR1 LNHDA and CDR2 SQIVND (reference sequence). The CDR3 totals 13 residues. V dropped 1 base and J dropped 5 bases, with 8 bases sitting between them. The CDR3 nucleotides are TGTGCCAGTAGTATAGGGGGCGGGGAGACCCAGTACTTC. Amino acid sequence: CASSIGGGETQYF. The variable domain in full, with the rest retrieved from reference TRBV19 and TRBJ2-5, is DGGITQSPKYLFRKEGQNVTLSCEQNLNHDAMYWYRQDPGQGLRLIYYSQIVNDFQKGDIAEGYSVSREKKESFPLTVTSAQKNPTAFYLCASSIGGGETQYFGPGTRLLVL.

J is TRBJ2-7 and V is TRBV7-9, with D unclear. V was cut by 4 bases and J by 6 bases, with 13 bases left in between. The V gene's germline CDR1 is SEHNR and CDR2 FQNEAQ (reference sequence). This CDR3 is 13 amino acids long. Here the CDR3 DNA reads TGTGCCAGCAGCTCTAGTGGGGTGGTCGAGCAGTACTTC. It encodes CASSSSGVVEQYF.

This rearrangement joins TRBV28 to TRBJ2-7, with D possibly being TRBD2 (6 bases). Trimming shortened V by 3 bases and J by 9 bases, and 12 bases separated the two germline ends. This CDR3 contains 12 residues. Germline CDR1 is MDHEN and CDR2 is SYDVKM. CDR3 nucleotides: TGTGCCAGCAGTTTCTCCCGGGAGACGCAGTACTTC. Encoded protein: CASSFSRETQYF.

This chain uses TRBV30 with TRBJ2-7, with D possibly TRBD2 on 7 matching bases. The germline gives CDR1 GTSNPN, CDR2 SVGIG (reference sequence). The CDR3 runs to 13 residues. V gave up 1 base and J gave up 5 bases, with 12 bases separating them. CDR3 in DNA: TGTGCCTGGAGTGGCAACGGGGGGCACGAGCAGTACTTC. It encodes CAWSGNGGHEQYF.

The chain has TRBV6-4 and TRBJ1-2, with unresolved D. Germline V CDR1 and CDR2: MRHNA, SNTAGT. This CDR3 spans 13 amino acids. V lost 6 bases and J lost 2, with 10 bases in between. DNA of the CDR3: TGTGCCAGCAGCATTATACAAAACTATGGCTACACCTTC. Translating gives CASSIIQNYGYTF.

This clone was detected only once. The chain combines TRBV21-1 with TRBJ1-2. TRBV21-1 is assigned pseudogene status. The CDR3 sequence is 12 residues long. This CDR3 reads CASSKVTVGYTF. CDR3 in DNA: TGTGCCAGCAGCAAAGTGACGGTTGGCTACACCTTC.

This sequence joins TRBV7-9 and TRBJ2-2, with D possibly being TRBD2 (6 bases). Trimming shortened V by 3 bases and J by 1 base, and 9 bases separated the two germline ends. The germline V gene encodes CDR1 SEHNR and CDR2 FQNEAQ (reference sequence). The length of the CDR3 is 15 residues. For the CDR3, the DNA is TGTGCCAGCAGCTTGGGACTTATGAACACCGGGGAGCTGTTTTTT. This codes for CASSLGLMNTGELFF.

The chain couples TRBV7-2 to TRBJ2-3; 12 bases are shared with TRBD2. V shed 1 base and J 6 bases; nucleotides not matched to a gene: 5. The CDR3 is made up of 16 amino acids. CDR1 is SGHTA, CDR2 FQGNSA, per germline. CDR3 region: CASSLVGLAGRDTQYF. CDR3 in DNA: TGTGCCAGCAGCTTAGTCGGACTAGCGGGGCGTGATACGCAGTATTTT.

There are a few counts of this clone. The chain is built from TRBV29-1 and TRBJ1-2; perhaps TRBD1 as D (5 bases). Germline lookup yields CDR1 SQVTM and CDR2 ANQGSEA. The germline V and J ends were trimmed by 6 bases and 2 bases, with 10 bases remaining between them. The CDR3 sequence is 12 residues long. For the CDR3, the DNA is TGCAGCGTCCTAGACAGAAACTATGGCTACACCTTC. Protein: CSVLDRNYGYTF.